What follows is one T cell receptor (beta chain) and its context. These data come from a study of T cell changes during pregnancy in multiple sclerosis. Germline CDR1 reads MDHEN; CDR2 reads SYDVKM. V was cut by 2 bases and J by 0 bases, with 10 bases left in between. The CDR3 totals 15 residues. Sequencing used immunoSEQ multiplex PCR; TCRdb keeps in-frame clones, though not all of them. In the table there are about 70,000 clones, about 92% of which are singletons. Sequenced material: peripheral blood, taken before pregnancy. This chain joins TRBV28 and TRBJ1-2, with a weak D call TRBD1 (6 bases). The clonotype was recovered from a female donor with multiple sclerosis, enrolled in a pregnancy study. Written as DNA, the CDR3 is TGTGCCAGCAGTTTACAGGGGCGCGCTAACTATGGCTACACCTTC. It codes for CASSLQGRANYGYTF.